The 24 T cell receptor beta chains presented below share a single source sample, sequenced in a study of blood T cell repertoires in COVID-19. Sequenced by immunoSEQ multiplex PCR; TCRdb stores in-frame clones only, minus some. The sample yields tens of thousands of clones, roughly 80% seen once. The sample comprised peripheral blood. Receptors were obtained from a human donor in a cohort sampled during active COVID-19.

The gene calls are TRBV7-3 and TRBJ2-4; TRBD2 matches at 8 bases. This CDR3 spans 13 amino acids. The ends lost 0 bases at V and 9 bases at J; junction bases unmatched: 1. The V gene's germline CDR1 is SGHTA and CDR2 FQGTGA. The CDR3 sequence is CASSLTAGGIQYF. Written as DNA, the CDR3 is TGTGCCAGCAGCTTAACCGCGGGGGGCATTCAGTACTTC.

This chain joins TRBV2 and TRBJ1-1, with 8 bases fitting TRBD1. CDR3 length: 14 residues. Germline values: CDR1 SNHLY, CDR2 FYNNEI. The ends lost 7 bases at V and 3 bases at J; junction bases unmatched: 7. CDR3 coding DNA: TGTGCCAGCAAGCTACTACAGGGGGACACTGAAGCTTTCTTT. Protein sequence: CASKLLQGDTEAFF.

The chain joins TRBV5-6 to TRBJ1-1; D unresolved. V shed 2 bases and J shed 0 bases, with 11 bases lying between them. The CDR3 spans 15 residues. Germline V gene data show CDR1 as SGHDT and CDR2 as YYEEEE. Here the CDR3 reads CASSLGVSMNTEAFF. The CDR3 DNA sequence: TGTGCCAGCAGCTTAGGAGTCAGTATGAACACTGAAGCTTTCTTT.

The genes are TRBV12-5 and TRBJ2-5; TRBD1 agrees at 7 bases. Per germline, CDR1 LGHNT and CDR2 FRNRAP. The CDR3 is made up of 15 amino acids. J lost 2 bases, V lost 6 bases, and 9 bases had no gene match. CDR3 in DNA: TGTGCTAGTGGCACAGGGGCGACAATACAAGAGACCCAGTACTTC. Translating gives CASGTGATIQETQYF.

Ten or more counts support this clone. The chain combines TRBV19 with TRBJ1-1; 9 bases are shared with TRBD1. The CDR3 loop spans 18 amino acids. CDR1 LNHDA and CDR2 SQIVND come from the germline V gene (reference sequence). J gave up 3 bases and V 6 bases, and 17 bases lay outside the gene matches. The CDR3 spells CASSLIPGQGVWDTEAFF. For the CDR3, the DNA is TGTGCCAGTAGCCTAATACCGGGACAGGGAGTTTGGGACACTGAAGCTTTCTTT.

This sequence joins TRBV18 and TRBJ2-1; 10 bases align to TRBD2. The CDR3 is 19 residues long. Per the germline V gene, CDR1 is KGHSH and CDR2 is LQKENI. The V and J ends lost 2 bases and 0 bases, in that order; junction bases with no gene match: 10. CDR3 nucleotides: TGTGCCAGCTCACCAATCGTATCTAGCGGGAGCTCCTCCTACAATGAGCAGTTCTTC. Encoded protein: CASSPIVSSGSSSYNEQFF.

V gene TRBV4-1 combines with J gene TRBJ2-6, with D hard to call. CDR3 length: 15 residues. V was shortened by 0 bases and J by 0 bases, with 3 bases between the two germline ends. Germline CDR1 and CDR2: MGHRA and YSYEKL. DNA for the CDR3: TGCGCCAGCAGCCAAGATAACTCTGGGGCCAACGTCCTGACTTTC. Protein product: CASSQDNSGANVLTF.

The chain uses TRBV10-2 and TRBJ2-5; 9 positions match TRBD2. V lost 3 bases to trimming and J lost 0 bases; unmatched junction nucleotides: 5. Germline values: CDR1 WSHSY, CDR2 SAAADI. The CDR3 contains 16 residues. DNA for the CDR3: TGCGCCAGCAGTGACTTAGGACTAGCGTACCAAGAGACCCAGTACTTC. Translated, it gives CASSDLGLAYQETQYF.

This clone turned up a few times. This chain connects TRBV19 to TRBJ1-1; D is perhaps TRBD1 (5 bases). Germline CDR1 reads LNHDA; CDR2 reads SQIVND (reference sequence). Trimming removed 4 bases at V and 4 bases at J, with 10 bases between. This CDR3 has 13 residues. The CDR3 bases are TGTGCCAGTAGTACAGGGAGGTTCACTGAAGCTTTCTTT. Its protein is CASSTGRFTEAFF. Filled out from reference TRBV19 and TRBJ1-1, the complete variable domain reads DGGITQSPKYLFRKEGQNVTLSCEQNLNHDAMYWYRQDPGQGLRLIYYSQIVNDFQKGDIAEGYSVSREKKESFPLTVTSAQKNPTAFYLCASSTGRFTEAFFGQGTRLTVV.

The chain uses TRBV24-1 and TRBJ2-6; tentatively, D is TRBD1 (5 bases). The CDR3 has 14 residues. V dropped 12 bases and J dropped 0 bases, with 11 bases sitting between them. CDR1 and CDR2 from the germline V gene are KGHDR and SFDVKD. CDR3 loop: CAVDSSSGANVLTF. The CDR3 coding sequence is TGTGCCGTCGACAGCAGCTCTGGGGCCAACGTCCTGACTTTC.

The chain combines TRBV14 with TRBJ2-3; the D is unclear. The CDR3 extends over 17 amino acids. The germline V and J ends were trimmed by 3 bases and 0 bases, with 16 bases remaining between them. Germline V lookup: CDR1 SGHDN, CDR2 FVKESK. The CDR3 is CASSQILVADSTDTQYF. CDR3 in DNA: TGTGCCAGCAGCCAGATTTTAGTTGCGGATAGCACAGATACGCAGTATTTT.

This chain connects TRBV6-4 to TRBJ2-4, with TRBD1 matching 7 bases. V shed 10 bases and J 7 bases; nucleotides not matched to a gene: 13. The CDR3 contains 14 residues. Germline V gene lookup returns CDR1 MRHNA and CDR2 SNTAGT. Written as DNA, the CDR3 is TGTGCCACCCCAGCGGCGACAGGGCCTAACATTCAGTACTTC. Amino acid sequence: CATPAATGPNIQYF.

V is TRBV6-5 and J is TRBJ2-7; D gene unclear. Trimming left V 0 bases short and J 9 bases short, with 15 bases between. The CDR3 covers 14 residues. Germline values: CDR1 MNHEY, CDR2 SVGAGI. The CDR3 reads CASSYSGDSTRQYF. Written as DNA, the CDR3 is TGTGCCAGCAGTTACTCGGGTGATAGCACGAGGCAGTACTTC.

The chain combines TRBV7-2 with TRBJ1-4; D may be TRBD1 (5 bases). This CDR3 comprises 15 residues. The germline V gene has CDR1 SGHTA and CDR2 FQGNSA. The ends were cut back, 1 base at V and 4 bases at J, with 10 bases in the middle. The DNA of the CDR3 is TGTGCCAGCAGCTTAGTAGCAGGGAATAATGAAAAACTGTTTTTT. Protein product: CASSLVAGNNEKLFF.

This rearrangement joins TRBV6-1 to TRBJ2-1; the match to TRBD1 covers 8 bases. This CDR3 contains 14 residues. Per germline, CDR1 MNHNS and CDR2 SASEGT. After removal of 2 bases from V and 9 bases from J, the junction contained 6 bases not matched to a gene. The CDR3 DNA reads as TGTGCCAGCAGTGAACAAGGACAGGGAGTTGAGCAGTTCTTC. Translated, it gives CASSEQGQGVEQFF.

The genes are TRBV9 and TRBJ2-5, with 9 bases that match TRBD2. With 0 bases clipped from V and 5 bases from J, the junction kept 5 bases outside the gene matches. The CDR3 contains 15 residues. Germline values: CDR1 SGDLS, CDR2 YYNGEE. CDR3 in amino acids: CASSVGSGSGETQYF. Here the CDR3 DNA reads TGTGCCAGCAGCGTAGGTAGCGGGAGCGGGGAGACCCAGTACTTC. The variable domain in full, with the rest retrieved from reference TRBV9 and TRBJ2-5, is DSGVTQTPKHLITATGQRVTLRCSPRSGDLSVYWYQQSLDQGLQFLIQYYNGEERAKGNILERFSAQQFPDLHSELNLSSLELGDSALYFCASSVGSGSGETQYFGPGTRLLVL.

The V call is TRBV6-5, the J call TRBJ1-2; 10 nucleotides line up with TRBD1. J was trimmed by 4 bases and V by 6 bases; bases with no gene match: 8. The CDR3 is 15 residues long. In germline, CDR1 is MNHEY, CDR2 SVGAGI. CDR3 sequence reads: CASRLGQGGSYGYTF. In DNA form, the CDR3 reads TGTGCCAGCAGACTAGGACAGGGGGGGTCCTATGGCTACACCTTC.

The chain has TRBV5-1 and TRBJ2-5; the D gene is possibly TRBD1 (6 bases). Between the trimmed V and J ends, which lost 4 bases and 2 bases, there was a span of 9 bases. The CDR3 runs 13 residues. Germline V lookup: CDR1 SGHRS, CDR2 YFSETQ. In nucleotides, the CDR3 is TGCGCCAGCAGCATACAGGGTCAAGAGACCCAGTACTTC. This sequence encodes CASSIQGQETQYF.

This clone was detected a few times. CDR3 sequence: CASEEGSGDTQYF. As DNA, the CDR3 is TGCGCCAGTGAGGAGGGTTCGGGAGATACGCAGTATTTT. The chain couples TRBV5-1 to TRBJ2-3; possible D gene TRBD2, 6 bases. The length of the CDR3 is 13 residues. V lost 8 bases, J lost 5 bases, and 15 bases lay in between. CDR1 is SGHRS, CDR2 YFSETQ, per germline.

The chain links TRBV6-2 or TRBV6-3 to TRBJ1-1; no definite D call. This CDR3 comprises 14 residues. The germline V gene encodes CDR1 MNHEY and CDR2 SVGEGT. Deletions cut 5 bases from V and 4 bases from J, with 14 bases between. DNA of the CDR3: TGTGCCAGCAGTCGCTCCCCCATCGGCACTGAAGCTTTCTTT. It translates to CASSRSPIGTEAFF.

This chain joins TRBV6-5 and TRBJ2-7, with TRBD1 matching 11 bases. CDR3 length equals 15 residues. CDR1 and CDR2 (germline): MNHEY, SVGAGI. Trimming took 7 bases from V and 3 from J; bases not matched to a gene: 8. DNA of the CDR3: TGTGCCAGCACTAAAACCGGGACAGGGGGCTACGAGCAGTACTTC. Its translation: CASTKTGTGGYEQYF.

The chain carries TRBV6-2 or TRBV6-3 and TRBJ2-5; a weak D match, TRBD1 (6 bases). Germline V CDR1 and CDR2: MNHEY, SVGEGT. The CDR3 contains 15 residues. V lost 0 bases, J lost 3 bases, and 11 bases lay in between. The DNA of the CDR3 is TGTGCCAGCAGTTACTCTTTCTCAGGGGAAGAGACCCAGTACTTC. This encodes CASSYSFSGEETQYF.

The chain joins TRBV24-1 to TRBJ1-2; a possible D gene is TRBD1 (5 bases). Trimming shortened V by 9 bases and J by 2 bases, and 15 bases separated the two germline ends. The CDR3 runs 14 residues. Germline V gene lookup returns CDR1 KGHDR and CDR2 SFDVKD. The CDR3 sequence is CATREGGGNYGYTF. The CDR3 bases are TGTGCCACCCGGGAGGGTGGGGGAAACTATGGCTACACCTTC.

The chain combines TRBV3-1 (or the pseudogene TRBV3-2) with TRBJ2-5; 10 nucleotides agree with TRBD2. CDR1 and CDR2 (germline): LGHDT, YNNKEL (reference sequence). Unmatched junction bases numbered 7, after V lost 4 bases and J lost 2 bases. This CDR3 region has 16 residues. The DNA of the CDR3 is TGTGCCAGCAGCCCAAGGACTAGCGGAGTTCAAGAGACCCAGTACTTC. Amino acid sequence: CASSPRTSGVQETQYF.